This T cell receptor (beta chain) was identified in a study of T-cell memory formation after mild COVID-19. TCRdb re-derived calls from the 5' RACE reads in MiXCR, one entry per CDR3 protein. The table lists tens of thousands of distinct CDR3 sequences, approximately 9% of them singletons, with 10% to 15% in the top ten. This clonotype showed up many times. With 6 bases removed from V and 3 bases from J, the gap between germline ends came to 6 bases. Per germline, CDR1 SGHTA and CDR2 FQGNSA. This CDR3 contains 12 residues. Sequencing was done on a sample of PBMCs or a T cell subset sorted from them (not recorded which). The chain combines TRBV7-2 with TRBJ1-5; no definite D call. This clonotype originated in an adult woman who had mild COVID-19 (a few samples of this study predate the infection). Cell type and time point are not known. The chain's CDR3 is CASSDFNQPQHF. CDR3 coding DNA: TGTGCCAGCAGTGACTTCAATCAGCCCCAGCATTTT.